This T cell receptor beta chain is drawn from a study of vaccination and CD4 T cells after COVID-19. About the study: SARS-CoV-2 positivity in convalescent patients was established by nasal swab PCR; roughly nine had mild and one severe disease.

As for this clonotype: Its antigen is undetermined.

The CDR3 loop spans 13 amino acids. Germline lookup yields CDR1 KGHDR and CDR2 SFDVKD. V lost 4 bases and J lost 7, with 12 bases in between. The treatment is: roughly nine-day PBMC culture with coronavirus spike peptide pools or control peptides (ViraFEST assay). Sequencing of DNA taken from cultured CD4+ T cells relied on the Oncomine TCR Beta short-read assay. TCRdb ran MiXCR on the PCR reads and lists one entry per CDR3 protein. The sample gives about 9,100 distinct CDR3 sequences, about 70% of which show up once; roughly two fifths is in the top ten. The rearrangement links TRBV24-1 to TRBJ1-2; TRBD1 might be the D (5 bases). This TCR came from a human donor who had recovered from COVID-19. Sequencing used CD4+ T cells from blood, cultured in vitro. The CDR3 is CATSDPGGVGYTF. The CDR3 DNA reads as TGTGCCACCAGTGACCCCGGGGGGGTTGGCTACACCTTC.